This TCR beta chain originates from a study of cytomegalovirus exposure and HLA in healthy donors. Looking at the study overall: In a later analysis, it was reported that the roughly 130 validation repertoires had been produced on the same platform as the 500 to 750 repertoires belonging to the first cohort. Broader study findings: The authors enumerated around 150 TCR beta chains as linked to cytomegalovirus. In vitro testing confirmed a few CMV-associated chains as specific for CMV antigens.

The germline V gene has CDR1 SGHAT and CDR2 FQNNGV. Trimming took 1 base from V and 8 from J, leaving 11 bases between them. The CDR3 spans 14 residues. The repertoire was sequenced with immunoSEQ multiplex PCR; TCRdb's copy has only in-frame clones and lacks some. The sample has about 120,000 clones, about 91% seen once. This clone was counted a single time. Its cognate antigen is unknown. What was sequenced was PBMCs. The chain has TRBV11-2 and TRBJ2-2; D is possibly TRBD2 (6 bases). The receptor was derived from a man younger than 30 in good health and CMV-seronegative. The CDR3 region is CASSLVAVRGELFF. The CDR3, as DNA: TGTGCCAGCAGCTTAGTAGCGGTTAGGGGGGAGCTGTTTTTT.